Shown below are 8 T cell receptor beta chains from a single sample sequenced in a study of blood T cell repertoires in COVID-19. Profiled with immunoSEQ multiplex PCR; TCRdb holds only in-frame clones, not every one. The data contain over 75,000 clones, about 91% of them singletons. Material for sequencing was peripheral blood. The receptors shown here come from a middle-aged man with COVID-19, enrolled during active disease.

This sequence joins TRBV28 and TRBJ2-5, with 10 bases identical to TRBD2. Trimming at V came to 3 bases and at J to 4 bases, leaving 8 bases not matched to a gene. The germline gives CDR1 MDHEN, CDR2 SYDVKM. The CDR3 totals 16 residues. The CDR3 here is CASSFLGLAEAETQYF. The DNA for the CDR3 is TGTGCCAGCAGTTTCCTAGGACTAGCGGAAGCAGAGACCCAGTACTTC. Looking up the rest from reference TRBV28 and TRBJ2-5 gives the full variable domain: DVKVTQSSRYLVKRTGEKVFLECVQDMDHENMFWYRQDPGLGLRLIYFSYDVKMKEKGDIPEGYSVSREKKERFSLILESASTNQTSMYLCASSFLGLAEAETQYFGPGTRLLVL.

This clone occurred a few times. This chain links TRBV3-1 (or the pseudogene TRBV3-2) with TRBJ1-1; possibly TRBD1 for D (6 bases). The CDR3 contains 15 residues. V lost 0 bases, J lost 5 bases, and 13 bases lay in between. Germline V gene data show CDR1 as LGHDT and CDR2 as YNNKEL (reference sequence). Here the CDR3 DNA reads TGTGCCAGCAGCCAAGAGTCAGGGGCTGGTACTGAAGCTTTCTTT. Its translation is CASSQESGAGTEAFF.

This chain joins TRBV9 and TRBJ1-2; 11 positions agree with TRBD1. CDR3 size: 15 residues. CDR1 SGDLS and CDR2 YYNGEE come from the germline V gene. V was clipped by 0 bases and J by 7 bases; unmatched bases: 5. The CDR3 loop reads CASSVEDRGLRGYTF. The CDR3 DNA reads TGTGCCAGCAGCGTAGAGGACAGGGGGCTTCGTGGCTACACCTTC.

V and J are TRBV2 and TRBJ1-1; D ambiguous. The V end was cut by 5 bases, the J end by 5 bases, with 15 bases between. Germline-derived CDR1 and CDR2 are SNHLY and FYNNEI. The CDR3 contains 14 residues. The CDR3 loop is CASSFTDLTTEAFF. CDR3 coding DNA: TGTGCCAGCAGTTTCACCGACCTGACAACTGAAGCTTTCTTT.

This clone appeared a few times. The rearrangement links TRBV5-4 to TRBJ1-5, with 7 bases that match TRBD1. Looked up from germline, CDR1 is SGHNT and CDR2 is YYREEE (reference sequence). CDR3 length: 13 amino acids. The V gene end was trimmed by 0 bases and the J gene end by 7 bases; junction bases not matched to a gene: 1. In nucleotides, the CDR3 is TGTGCCAGCAGCTTGGAAGGGGGCCAGCCCCAGCATTTT. It encodes CASSLEGGQPQHF.

The chain joins TRBV28 to TRBJ1-5; D ambiguous. The CDR3 contains 16 residues. The V gene's germline CDR1 is MDHEN and CDR2 SYDVKM. With 4 bases removed from V and 0 bases from J, the gap between germline ends came to 13 bases. CDR3 region: CASSSHAVYSNQPQHF. The CDR3 DNA follows: TGTGCCAGCAGTTCGCACGCGGTTTATAGCAATCAGCCCCAGCATTTT.

This sequence joins TRBV7-8 and TRBJ1-3; TRBD1 agrees at 8 bases. Trimming at V came to 1 base and at J to 4 bases, leaving 0 bases not matched to a gene. The CDR3 contains 14 residues. The germline V gene has CDR1 SGHVS and CDR2 FQNEAQ. This CDR3 reads CASSLGTGGNTIYF. The CDR3 bases are TGTGCCAGCAGCTTAGGGACAGGGGGAAACACCATATATTTT.

The chain links TRBV5-4 to TRBJ1-2, with a weak D call TRBD1 (6 bases). Trimming pared 1 base from V and 7 bases from J, leaving 11 bases between. CDR3 length: 13 residues. Germline CDR1 reads SGHNT; CDR2 reads YYREEE (reference sequence). CDR3 in amino acids: CASSLLTGSGYTF. Written as DNA, the CDR3 is TGTGCCAGCAGCTTGTTAACAGGGTCTGGCTACACCTTC.